This T cell receptor (beta chain) was sequenced for a study of beta chain features in type 1 diabetes. Sequenced material consisted of expressed TCRB transcripts (all of the isolated RNA was reverse transcribed). Approximately 4 million reads was the average for naive, central memory and regulatory T cell samples. Sequencing was performed with immunoSEQ multiplex PCR; in TCRdb, only in-frame clones are kept and a portion is missing. The sample holds 310,000 or so clones, 9.5% to 12% seen once. This clone was detected a few times. Its target is not known. Overall study findings and caveats: No resolution was reached here on whether HLA type influences TCRB rearrangement. Researchers cautioned that cDNA sequencing could over-represent cells with high TCR expression. PCR might pick shorter templates more often, in the same way for patients and controls.

Losses at the gene ends were 1 base for V and 6 bases for J; bases not matched to a gene: 4. This CDR3 spans 14 amino acids. Germline assignment: CDR1 GTSNPN and CDR2 SVGIG (reference sequence). The sequence derives from a woman in her twenties or thirties in good health. The sequenced sample consisted of naive CD4+ T cells from blood. The chain has TRBV30 and TRBJ1-5; TRBD1 matches at 9 bases. Written as DNA, the CDR3 is TGTGCCTGGAGTGGGGGACAGGGACTTCAGCCCCAGCATTTT. Protein sequence: CAWSGGQGLQPQHF.